One T cell receptor beta chain is described in this entry. Its antigen is currently unknown. This sample is drawn from a study of CD8 T cell repertoires and HIV-1 epitope variants. Study overall: Each of Twenty-five Gag and Nef epitope peptides stimulated a separate culture.

Trimming took off 6 bases at V and 0 bases at J, with 12 bases between the two ends. This CDR3 has 14 residues. Germline V gene sequence: CDR1 MDHEN, CDR2 SYDVKM. TCRdb keeps only in-frame clones here, not all; method: immunoSEQ multiplex PCR. The table records under 5,500 clones, 65% to 80% of them present only once. The TCR was taken from a male donor with HIV. Sequencing used cultured CD8+ T cells derived from PBMCs. The chain recombines TRBV28 with TRBJ2-7; D may be TRBD1 (5 bases). The CDR3 nucleotides are TGTGCCAGCAGGTCGGAAGACAGCTCCTACGAGCAGTACTTC. Encoded protein: CASRSEDSSYEQYF.